The next 30 T cell receptor beta chains were all read from a single sample in a study of blood T cell repertoires in COVID-19. Assay used: immunoSEQ multiplex PCR; TCRdb lists only in-frame clones, some missing. This table has 150,000 to 200,000 clones, more than 85% appearing once. The sequencing input was peripheral blood. Receptor source: a woman aged 55-70 years with COVID-19, enrolled during active disease.

CDR3 DNA: TGCGCCAGCAGAGGACAGGGAAGAACCTACAATGAGCAGTTCTTC. Translation gives CASRGQGRTYNEQFF. The V call is TRBV4-1, the J call TRBJ2-1; 8 bases map to TRBD1. J lost 2 bases, V lost 6 bases, and 6 bases had no gene match. Looked up from germline, CDR1 is MGHRA and CDR2 is YSYEKL. This CDR3 spans 15 amino acids.

The chain has TRBV18 and TRBJ2-3; 10 nucleotides agree with TRBD1. CDR3 length: 16 amino acids. The ends lost 3 bases at V and 2 bases at J; junction bases unmatched: 5. Germline V gene lookup returns CDR1 KGHSH and CDR2 LQKENI. Written as DNA, the CDR3 is TGTGCCAGCTCACCGACGACAGGGGGCTACACAGATACGCAGTATTTT. Its protein product is CASSPTTGGYTDTQYF.

The chain employs TRBV2 and TRBJ2-7; 12 nucleotides align to TRBD2. Trimming cost V 6 bases and J 4 bases; bases outside gene matches: 4. The CDR3 runs 14 residues. The germline V gene has CDR1 SNHLY and CDR2 FYNNEI. The CDR3 nucleotides are TGTGCCAGCAGGGCTAGCGGGGGGGCTTACGAGCAGTACTTC. This gives the protein CASRASGGAYEQYF.

The chain carries TRBV6-4 and TRBJ2-2; D is possibly TRBD1 (6 bases). Trimming pared 8 bases from V and 3 bases from J, leaving 10 bases between. The length of the CDR3 is 13 residues. From germline, CDR1 is MRHNA and CDR2 SNTAGT. CDR3 bases: TGTGCCAGCGGGGACACCTACACCGGGGAGCTGTTTTTT. Its protein is CASGDTYTGELFF.

This rearrangement joins TRBV7-9 to TRBJ1-2; TRBD1 agrees at 10 bases. The trim removed 5 bases at V and 3 bases at J, leaving 12 bases unmatched. This CDR3 is built from 17 residues. CDR1 is SEHNR and CDR2 is FQNEAQ in the germline V gene (reference sequence). This CDR3 reads CASSLRAPGQGYYGYTF. The DNA for the CDR3 is TGTGCCAGCAGCCTAAGAGCCCCGGGACAGGGGTACTATGGCTACACCTTC.

This clone has only one observation. This chain uses TRBV5-1 with TRBJ1-6; 9 nucleotides agree with TRBD1. In germline, CDR1 is SGHRS, CDR2 YFSETQ. The CDR3 extends over 17 amino acids. The V gene end was trimmed by 0 bases and the J gene end by 7 bases; junction bases not matched to a gene: 8. As DNA, the CDR3 is TGCGCCAGCAGCTTGGAACCCCGGGACAGGGCCAATTCACCCCTCCACTTT. This encodes CASSLEPRDRANSPLHF.

The chain recombines TRBV7-2 with TRBJ1-1; D gene ambiguous. V was clipped by 5 bases and J by 3 bases, with 22 bases between them. CDR1 and CDR2 from the germline V gene are SGHTA and FQGNSA. This CDR3 has 17 residues. The CDR3 DNA is TGTGCCAGCAGCCGTGCCCCGCCCGGTGGCGCGGACACTGAAGCTTTCTTT. It codes for CASSRAPPGGADTEAFF. Full variable domain (remainder filled in from reference TRBV7-2 and TRBJ1-1): GAGVSQSPSNKVTEKGKDVELRCDPISGHTALYWYRQSLGQGLEFLIYFQGNSAPDKSGLPSDRFSAERTGGSVSTLTIQRTQQEDSAVYLCASSRAPPGGADTEAFFGQGTRLTVV.

V usage is TRBV6-5 and J usage is TRBJ2-2; D may be TRBD1 (6 bases). This CDR3 is 16 amino acids long. V gave up 2 bases and J gave up 3 bases, with 13 bases separating them. Germline loops: CDR1 MNHEY, CDR2 SVGAGI. The CDR3 coding sequence is TGTGCCAGCAGTTACACCCCGACAGGACACACCGGGGAGCTGTTTTTT. Amino acid sequence: CASSYTPTGHTGELFF.

This clone was counted once. V and J are TRBV19 and TRBJ2-3; 8 bases agree with TRBD1. Germline-derived CDR1 and CDR2 are LNHDA and SQIVND (reference sequence). Losses at the gene ends were 7 bases for V and 11 bases for J; bases not matched to a gene: 20. The CDR3 contains 16 residues. The CDR3 spells CASKRTGQGGARGQYF. The DNA of the CDR3 is TGTGCCAGTAAGCGAACCGGACAGGGTGGGGCACGAGGGCAGTATTTT.

This clone was seen once. The J gene is TRBJ2-1, the V gene TRBV27; 10 positions match TRBD1. The CDR3 covers 16 residues. Germline V gene lookup returns CDR1 MNHEY and CDR2 SMNVEV (reference sequence). After removal of 6 bases from V and 7 bases from J, the junction contained 12 bases not matched to a gene. In DNA, the CDR3 is TGTGCCAGCAGGTTAACTCGGACAGGGGGGGGTAATGAGCAGTTCTTC. Translation: CASRLTRTGGGNEQFF.

The chain couples TRBV7-2 to TRBJ2-1, with 7 bases that match TRBD2. Germline-derived CDR1 and CDR2 are SGHTA and FQGNSA. The CDR3 sequence is 14 residues long. V shed 3 bases and J 7 bases; nucleotides not matched to a gene: 6. CDR3: CASSLGRGPNEQFF. The CDR3 DNA reads as TGTGCCAGCAGCTTGGGGAGGGGACCTAATGAGCAGTTCTTC.

This chain joins TRBV29-1 and TRBJ2-7; perhaps TRBD1 as D (5 bases). Germline values: CDR1 SQVTM, CDR2 ANQGSEA. This CDR3 region has 15 residues. V lost 4 bases and J lost 4, with 20 bases in between. CDR3 region: CSVVPQAKGLYEQYF. The CDR3 nucleotides are TGCAGCGTTGTACCACAGGCGAAAGGGTTATACGAGCAGTACTTC.

The chain couples TRBV6-2 or TRBV6-3 to TRBJ2-7, with 13 bases matching TRBD2. V lost 4 bases and J lost 4; bases outside the gene matches: 4. CDR3 size: 15 residues. Germline V lookup: CDR1 MNHEY, CDR2 SVGEGT. Here the CDR3 reads CASSWTSGRVYEQYF. DNA of the CDR3: TGTGCCAGCAGTTGGACTAGCGGGAGAGTTTACGAGCAGTACTTC.

This clone was counted a few times. V gene TRBV20-1 combines with J gene TRBJ1-1, with D perhaps matching TRBD1 (5 bases). The CDR3 length is 13 residues. Looked up from germline, CDR1 is DFQATT and CDR2 is SNEGSKA (reference sequence). V lost 3 bases and J lost 1, with 9 bases in between. The CDR3 region has the DNA TGCAGTGCTAGTCCCAGGGCGAACACTGAAGCTTTCTTT. This encodes CSASPRANTEAFF.

This clone was observed a single time. V and J are TRBV7-6 and TRBJ2-7; the match to TRBD2 covers 8 bases. The CDR3 consists of 13 residues. J was trimmed by 6 bases and V by 5 bases; bases with no gene match: 6. Germline lookup yields CDR1 SGHVS and CDR2 FNYEAQ. CDR3: CASSTERGFEQYF. The DNA of the CDR3 is TGTGCCAGCAGCACCGAGCGGGGGTTCGAGCAGTACTTC.

The gene calls are TRBV11-3 and TRBJ2-1, with 13 nucleotides matching TRBD2. J was trimmed by 5 bases and V by 5 bases; bases with no gene match: 6. Germline-derived CDR1 and CDR2 are SGHNT and YENEEA. CDR3 length: 16 amino acids. The CDR3, as DNA: TGTGCCAGCAGCCCCGGGACTAGCGGGACAGACAATGAGCAGTTCTTC. It yields the protein CASSPGTSGTDNEQFF.

This rearrangement joins TRBV27 to TRBJ2-7; maybe TRBD2 (5 bases). The CDR3 spans 17 residues. Germline CDR1 and CDR2: MNHEY and SMNVEV (reference sequence). V was trimmed by 2 bases and J by 1 base, leaving 18 bases between them. The CDR3 loop reads CASSLKAGKPFSYEQYF. CDR3 coding DNA: TGTGCCAGCAGTTTAAAAGCCGGGAAGCCATTTTCCTACGAGCAGTACTTC.

V is TRBV10-3 and J is TRBJ1-1; 8 bases map to TRBD1. The germline CDR1 and CDR2 sequences are ENHRY and SYGVKD. Trimming removed 11 bases from V and 4 bases from J; junction bases left unmatched: 6. The CDR3 length is 12 residues. As DNA, the CDR3 is TGTGCCGCTGGACAGGGTCCCACTGAAGCTTTCTTT. It codes for CAAGQGPTEAFF.

The J gene is TRBJ2-7, the V gene TRBV5-1, with 7 bases fitting TRBD1. Trimming cost V 2 bases and J 0 bases; bases outside gene matches: 8. CDR1 is SGHRS and CDR2 is YFSETQ in the germline V gene. CDR3 length: 16 amino acids. The CDR3 sequence: CASSLWTGGSSYEQYF. The CDR3 nucleotides are TGCGCCAGCAGCTTATGGACAGGCGGAAGCTCCTACGAGCAGTACTTC.

The V and J genes are TRBV29-1 and TRBJ1-4, with D unclear. Germline CDR1 SQVTM, CDR2 ANQGSEA. Trimming left V 3 bases short and J 8 bases short, with 13 bases between. This CDR3 region has 13 residues. The CDR3 DNA follows: TGCAGCGTTGAGACCAACAGCGGGGAAAAACTGTTTTTT. It yields the protein CSVETNSGEKLFF.

This clone has a handful of counts. The chain has TRBV30 and TRBJ1-2; D may be TRBD1 (5 bases). The CDR3 runs to 12 residues. The V gene lost 4 bases and the J gene lost 2 bases, with 8 bases spanning the gap. The germline CDR1 and CDR2 sequences are GTSNPN and SVGIG (reference sequence). This chain's CDR3 is CAWTAGNYGYTF. In nucleotides, the CDR3 is TGTGCCTGGACCGCAGGGAACTATGGCTACACCTTC.

The chain carries TRBV11-1 and TRBJ1-3; D perhaps matches TRBD1 (5 bases). CDR1 is SGHAT, CDR2 FQDESV, per germline (reference sequence). V gave up 5 bases and J gave up 0 bases, with 11 bases separating them. The CDR3 has 15 residues. The chain's CDR3 is CASSADSFSGNTIYF. In DNA form, the CDR3 reads TGTGCCAGCAGCGCCGACAGCTTCTCTGGAAACACCATATATTTT. The full variable domain, its missing parts supplied by reference TRBV11-1 and TRBJ1-3, is EAEVAQSPRYKITEKSQAVAFWCDPISGHATLYWYRQILGQGPELLVQFQDESVVDDSQLPKDRFSAERLKGVDSTLKIQPAELGDSAMYLCASSADSFSGNTIYFGEGSWLTVV.

The chain recombines TRBV5-5 with TRBJ1-5, with D unclear. Trimming took 0 bases from V and 1 from J, leaving 8 bases between them. The length of the CDR3 is 15 residues. Germline-derived CDR1 and CDR2 are SGHKS and YYEKEE (reference sequence). The CDR3 nucleotides read TGTGCCAGCAGCTTGGAGGGAGCCAGCAATCAGCCCCAGCATTTT. This gives the protein CASSLEGASNQPQHF.

This clone was counted a single time. The genes are TRBV7-2 and TRBJ2-7; D unclear. The CDR3 has 14 residues. The V gene's germline CDR1 is SGHTA and CDR2 FQGNSA. V was clipped by 1 base and J by 2 bases, with 9 bases between them. In nucleotides, the CDR3 is TGTGCCAGCAGCTTAGAACGGTTGACCTACGAGCAGTACTTC. Amino acids: CASSLERLTYEQYF. The full variable domain, completed using reference TRBV7-2 and TRBJ2-7, is GAGVSQSPSNKVTEKGKDVELRCDPISGHTALYWYRQSLGQGLEFLIYFQGNSAPDKSGLPSDRFSAERTGGSVSTLTIQRTQQEDSAVYLCASSLERLTYEQYFGPGTRLTVT.

This clone came up once. The genes are TRBV10-3 and TRBJ2-5; 7 bases align to TRBD1. V gave up 8 bases and J gave up 5 bases; unmatched junction bases: 11. This CDR3 contains 14 residues. Germline CDR1 reads ENHRY; CDR2 reads SYGVKD. The CDR3 spells CAIGPDRAAETQYF. CDR3 coding DNA: TGTGCCATCGGACCCGACAGGGCGGCGGAGACCCAGTACTTC.

The rearrangement joins TRBV5-1 to TRBJ2-4; possibly TRBD2 for D (6 bases). CDR3 size: 15 residues. CDR1 and CDR2 (germline): SGHRS, YFSETQ. V gave up 5 bases and J gave up 2 bases, with 14 bases separating them. CDR3 amino acids: CASSWDAGTKNIQYF. The CDR3 DNA reads as TGCGCCAGCAGTTGGGACGCGGGAACCAAAAACATTCAGTACTTC.

This chain's CDR3 is CASSPWTGASEQYF. The CDR3 DNA is TGTGCCAGCAGCCCCTGGACAGGGGCGAGCGAGCAGTACTTC. V usage is TRBV7-3 and J usage is TRBJ2-7, with 9 nucleotides matching TRBD1. This CDR3 is 14 amino acids long. The V segment lost 5 bases and the J segment 6 bases; nucleotides outside the gene matches: 8. CDR1 and CDR2 (germline): SGHTA, FQGTGA.

This chain links TRBV3-1 (or the pseudogene TRBV3-2) with TRBJ2-7; D is possibly TRBD1 (5 bases). The length of the CDR3 is 14 residues. Trimming removed 4 bases at V and 0 bases at J, with 10 bases between. From germline, CDR1 is LGHDT and CDR2 YNNKEL (reference sequence). CDR3 region: CASSRGGFSYEQYF. The CDR3 region has the DNA TGTGCCAGCAGCCGGGGCGGATTCTCCTACGAGCAGTACTTC.

The chain carries TRBV25-1 and TRBJ2-7; D may be TRBD1 (6 bases). Between the trimmed V and J ends, which lost 1 base and 0 bases, there was a span of 19 bases. Germline values: CDR1 MGHDK, CDR2 SYGVNS. The CDR3 contains 18 residues. The CDR3 sequence: CASSEFRQADDSSYEQYF. In nucleotides, the CDR3 is TGTGCCAGCAGTGAATTTAGACAGGCGGACGACAGCTCCTACGAGCAGTACTTC.

The chain combines TRBV11-2 with TRBJ2-1; perhaps TRBD1 as D (6 bases). The germline V gene encodes CDR1 SGHAT and CDR2 FQNNGV. CDR3 length equals 15 residues. V was pared by 1 base and J by 7 bases, with 14 bases between. The CDR3: CASSLGGQWMNEQFF. CDR3 sequence (DNA): TGTGCCAGCAGCTTAGGAGGACAGTGGATGAATGAGCAGTTCTTC.